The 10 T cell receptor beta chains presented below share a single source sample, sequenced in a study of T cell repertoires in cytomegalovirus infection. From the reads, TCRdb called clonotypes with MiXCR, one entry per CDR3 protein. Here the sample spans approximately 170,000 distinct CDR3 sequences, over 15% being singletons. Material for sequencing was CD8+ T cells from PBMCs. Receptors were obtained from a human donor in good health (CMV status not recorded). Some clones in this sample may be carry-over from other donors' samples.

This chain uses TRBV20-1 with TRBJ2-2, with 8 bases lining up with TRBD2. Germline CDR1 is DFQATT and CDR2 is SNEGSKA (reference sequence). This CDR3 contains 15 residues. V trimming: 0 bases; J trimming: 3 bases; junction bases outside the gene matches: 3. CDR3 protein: CSAREGAGDTGELFF. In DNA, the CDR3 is TGCAGTGCTAGAGAAGGAGCGGGGGACACCGGGGAGCTGTTTTTT.

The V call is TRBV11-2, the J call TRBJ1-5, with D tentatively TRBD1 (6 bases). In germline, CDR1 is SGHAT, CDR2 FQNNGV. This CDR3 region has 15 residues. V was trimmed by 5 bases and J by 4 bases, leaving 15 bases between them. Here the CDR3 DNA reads TGTGCCAGCAGCCCCGAGCTAGGGGGAAATCAGCCCCAGCATTTT. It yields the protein CASSPELGGNQPQHF.

CDR3 coding DNA: TGTGCCAGTTGGGGGCAGGGCTCCTCCCTATTGAACACTGAAGCTTTCTTT. Protein product: CASWGQGSSLLNTEAFF. The chain links TRBV19 to TRBJ1-1; D is possibly TRBD1 (6 bases). Trimming took off 8 bases at V and 0 bases at J, with 22 bases between the two ends. This CDR3 has 17 residues. Looked up from germline, CDR1 is LNHDA and CDR2 is SQIVND (reference sequence).

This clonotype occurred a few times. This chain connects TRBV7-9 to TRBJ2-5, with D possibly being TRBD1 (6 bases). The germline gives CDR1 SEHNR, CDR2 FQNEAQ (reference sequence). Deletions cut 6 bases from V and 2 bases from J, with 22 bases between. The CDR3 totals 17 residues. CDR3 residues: CASSPPGLQGNQETQYF. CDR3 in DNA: TGTGCCAGCAGTCCCCCCGGCCTACAGGGTAATCAAGAGACCCAGTACTTC. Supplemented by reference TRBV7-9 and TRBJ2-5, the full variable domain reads DTGVSQNPRHKITKRGQNVTFRCDPISEHNRLYWYRQTLGQGPEFLTYFQNEAQLEKSRLLSDRFSAERPKGSFSTLEIQRTEQGDSAMYLCASSPPGLQGNQETQYFGPGTRLLVL.

CDR3 protein: CASSSKAGPGKSPLHF. In DNA form, the CDR3 reads TGTGCCAGCAGCAGTAAGGCCGGGCCAGGAAAATCACCCCTCCACTTT. V is TRBV7-8 and J is TRBJ1-6; D is ambiguous. V lost 5 bases and J lost 10, with 21 bases in between. The CDR3 totals 16 residues. The V gene's germline CDR1 is SGHVS and CDR2 FQNEAQ.

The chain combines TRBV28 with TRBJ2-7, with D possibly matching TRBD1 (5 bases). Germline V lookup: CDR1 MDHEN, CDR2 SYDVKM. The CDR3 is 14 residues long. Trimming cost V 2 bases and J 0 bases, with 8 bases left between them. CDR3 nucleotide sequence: TGTGCCAGCAGTTTACCGACAGTCTCCTACGAGCAGTACTTC. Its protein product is CASSLPTVSYEQYF. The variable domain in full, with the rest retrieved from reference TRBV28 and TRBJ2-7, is DVKVTQSSRYLVKRTGEKVFLECVQDMDHENMFWYRQDPGLGLRLIYFSYDVKMKEKGDIPEGYSVSREKKERFSLILESASTNQTSMYLCASSLPTVSYEQYFGPGTRLTVT.

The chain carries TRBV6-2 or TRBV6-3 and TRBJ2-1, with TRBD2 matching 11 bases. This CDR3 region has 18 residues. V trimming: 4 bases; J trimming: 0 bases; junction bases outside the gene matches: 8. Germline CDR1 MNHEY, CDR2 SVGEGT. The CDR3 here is CASSLTSGTSSSYNEQFF. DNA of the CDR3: TGTGCCAGCAGTTTGACTAGCGGGACATCCTCCTCCTACAATGAGCAGTTCTTC.

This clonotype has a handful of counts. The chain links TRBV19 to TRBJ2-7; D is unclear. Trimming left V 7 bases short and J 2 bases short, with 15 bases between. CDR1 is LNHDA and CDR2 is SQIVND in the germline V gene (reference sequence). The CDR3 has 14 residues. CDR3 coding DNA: TGTGCCAGTATGGCCGGACCAGGCCCCTACGAGCAGTACTTC. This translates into CASMAGPGPYEQYF.

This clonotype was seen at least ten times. The CDR3 DNA reads as TGTGCCAGCAGTTTGGGGACTAGCGGCACCTACAATGAGCAGTTCTTC. It specifies CASSLGTSGTYNEQFF. The chain employs TRBV7-2 and TRBJ2-1; 11 nucleotides match TRBD2. Per the germline V gene, CDR1 is SGHTA and CDR2 is FQGNSA. This CDR3 has 16 amino acids. Trimming at V came to 6 bases and at J to 2 bases, leaving 6 bases not matched to a gene. Looking up the rest from reference TRBV7-2 and TRBJ2-1 gives the full variable domain: GAGVSQSPSNKVTEKGKDVELRCDPISGHTALYWYRQSLGQGLEFLIYFQGNSAPDKSGLPSDRFSAERTGGSVSTLTIQRTQQEDSAVYLCASSLGTSGTYNEQFFGPGTRLTVL.

CDR3 protein: CAWSTRGDEQFF. Here the CDR3 DNA reads TGTGCCTGGAGTACCCGGGGGGATGAGCAGTTCTTC. The V call is TRBV30, the J call TRBJ2-1; 7 positions agree with TRBD2. CDR3 length: 12 amino acids. After removal of 2 bases from V and 8 bases from J, the junction contained 3 bases not matched to a gene. Germline loops: CDR1 GTSNPN, CDR2 SVGIG (reference sequence).